The sequence of this T cell receptor beta chain was determined in a study of human versus mouse CDR3 diversity and MHC coevolution. A remark on this clone: Antigen unknown.

Assay used: immunoSEQ multiplex PCR; TCRdb lists only in-frame clones, some missing. The repertoire holds 60,000 to 95,000 clones, about nine tenths seen once, with around 0.15% in the top ten. Broader study findings: Compared with mice, human CDR3s carried more deletions and insertions on average. Humans had the largest estimated TCR beta repertoire, some 1.5 million clonotypes.

The CDR3 is 15 residues long. J lost 7 bases, V lost 3 bases, and 10 bases had no gene match. Germline loops: CDR1 KGHSH, CDR2 LQKENI. The sequence came from a person aged 25 to 69 in good health. The rearrangement joins TRBV18 to TRBJ2-5, with 8 bases lining up with TRBD1. The specimen was naive CD4+ T cells from blood. The subset denotes: CD45RO-negative CD62L-positive naive CD4 T cells. CDR3 sequence: CASSPSDRGGWTQYF. In nucleotides, the CDR3 is TGTGCCAGCTCACCGAGCGACAGGGGAGGATGGACCCAGTACTTC.